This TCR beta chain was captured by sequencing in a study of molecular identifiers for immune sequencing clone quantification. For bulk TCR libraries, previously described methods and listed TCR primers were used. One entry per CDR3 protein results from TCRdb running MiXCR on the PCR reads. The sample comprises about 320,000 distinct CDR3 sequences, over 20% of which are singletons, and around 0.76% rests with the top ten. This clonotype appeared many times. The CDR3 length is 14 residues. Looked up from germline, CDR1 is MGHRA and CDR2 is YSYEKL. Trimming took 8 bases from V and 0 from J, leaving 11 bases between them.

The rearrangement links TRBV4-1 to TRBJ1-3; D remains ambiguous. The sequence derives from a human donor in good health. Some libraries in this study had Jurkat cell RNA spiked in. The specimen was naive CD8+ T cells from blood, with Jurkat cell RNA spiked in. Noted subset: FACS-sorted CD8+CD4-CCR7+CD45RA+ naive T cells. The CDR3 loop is CASGEQYSGNTIYF. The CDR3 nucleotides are TGCGCCAGCGGCGAACAGTACTCTGGAAACACCATATATTTT.